The clone carrying this TCR beta chain showed up just a few times. Its antigen remains unidentified. The CDR3 is 14 residues long. The trim removed 2 bases at V and 5 bases at J, leaving 7 bases unmatched. The germline V gene has CDR1 SGHKS and CDR2 YYEKEE (reference sequence). These data are taken from a study of T cells in Graves' hyperthyroidism and ophthalmopathy. Turning to the study itself: Once the initial diagnosis was made, peripheral blood was obtained before any treatment.

The investigators amplified TCR beta CDR3 regions from RNA transcripts. TCR CDR3 regions were first amplified by RT-PCR with HTBI primers. TCRdb ran MiXCR on the multiplex PCR reads and lists one entry per CDR3 protein. The repertoire holds 300,000 or so distinct CDR3 sequences, roughly 15% seen once, with roughly 31% in the top ten. Whole-study findings and limits: Stable hyperthyroidism was separated from ophthalmopathy by a model based on 13 V-J features. Researchers found most expanded thyroid clonotypes above 0.001 in blood as well.

The TCR comes from a man between 25 and 39 years old with Graves' hyperthyroidism. The sequenced material came from blood. The chain has TRBV5-5 and TRBJ2-7, with 7 bases that match TRBD1. CDR3 DNA: TGTGCCAGCAGCTTTACAGGGGATCCCCACGAGCAGTACTTC. Translation gives CASSFTGDPHEQYF.